A selection of T cell receptor beta chains follows, all from one sample in a study of blood T cell repertoires in COVID-19. Only in-frame clones appear in the TCRdb table, and some are missing; sequencing was by immunoSEQ multiplex PCR. The sample contains fewer than 300,000 clones, 70% to 85% of which appear only once. Sequenced material: peripheral blood. Receptors were obtained from a human donor with COVID-19, enrolled during active disease. The donor label of this sample is uncertain. Both conserved end residues are part of each CDR3. The order of the fields is D gene, CDR3 length, V gene, J gene, clone size, CDR3 DNA, CDR3 protein. The D gene is left open where the match is weak. Not every row has a clone size; where given, it reads once, few, many or a size class.

D gene: TRBD2; CDR3 length: 16; V gene: TRBV7-2; J gene: TRBJ2-3; clone size: NA; CDR3 DNA: TGTGCCAGCAGCTTAGGCCTAGCGGGAGGGGCGGATACGCAGTATTTT; CDR3 protein: CASSLGLAGGADTQYF
D gene: TRBD1; CDR3 length: 15; V gene: TRBV6-2/TRBV6-3; J gene: TRBJ1-4; clone size: NA; CDR3 DNA: TGTGCCAGCAGCCATCCGGGACAGTTTAATGAAAAACTGTTTTTT; CDR3 protein: CASSHPGQFNEKLFF
D gene: NA; CDR3 length: 12; V gene: TRBV18; J gene: TRBJ1-1; clone size: once; CDR3 DNA: TGTGCCAGCTTCCTCCTGGAGACTGAAGCTTTCTTT; CDR3 protein: CASFLLETEAFF
D gene: NA; CDR3 length: 11; V gene: TRBV12-5; J gene: TRBJ1-1; clone size: NA; CDR3 DNA: TGTGCTAGTGGATTGGACAGTGAAGCTTTCTTT; CDR3 protein: CASGLDSEAFF
D gene: TRBD1; CDR3 length: 15; V gene: TRBV19; J gene: TRBJ2-7; clone size: NA; CDR3 DNA: TGTGCCAGTAGTACAACAGGGGGCTCGCCCTACGAGCAGTACTTC; CDR3 protein: CASSTTGGSPYEQYF
D gene: NA; CDR3 length: 12; V gene: TRBV29-1; J gene: TRBJ1-1; clone size: NA; CDR3 DNA: TGCAGCGTTGAGCGGCAGTTCGGAGAAGCTTTCTTT; CDR3 protein: CSVERQFGEAFF
D gene: TRBD2; CDR3 length: 19; V gene: TRBV5-6; J gene: TRBJ2-2; clone size: NA; CDR3 DNA: TGTGCCAGCAGCTTGGTCTACAGGGCATCTAGCGGGAGCTTGGGGGAGCTGTTTTTT; CDR3 protein: CASSLVYRASSGSLGELFF
D gene: NA; CDR3 length: 15; V gene: TRBV11-2; J gene: TRBJ1-5; clone size: NA; CDR3 DNA: TGTGCCAGCAGCTCCCAGGGCGCGCGTAGTCAGCCCCAGCATTTT; CDR3 protein: CASSSQGARSQPQHF
D gene: NA; CDR3 length: 13; V gene: TRBV4-2; J gene: TRBJ1-1; clone size: NA; CDR3 DNA: TGTGCCAGCAGCCCCGGCGGGAACACTGAAGCTTTCTTT; CDR3 protein: CASSPGGNTEAFF
D gene: NA; CDR3 length: 13; V gene: TRBV6-2/TRBV6-3; J gene: TRBJ1-2; clone size: once; CDR3 DNA: TGTGCCAGCAGCCCAGGACATAACTATGGCTACACCTTC; CDR3 protein: CASSPGHNYGYTF
D gene: TRBD2; CDR3 length: 17; V gene: TRBV5-1; J gene: TRBJ2-1; clone size: NA; CDR3 DNA: TGCGCCAGCAGCTTGGCTGTCAGCGGGAGTACTTACAATGAGCAGTTCTTC; CDR3 protein: CASSLAVSGSTYNEQFF
D gene: TRBD1; CDR3 length: 16; V gene: TRBV27; J gene: TRBJ1-6; clone size: NA; CDR3 DNA: TGTGCCAGCAGTTTCTTCCCGACAGGGGGTGGTTCACCCCTCCACTTT; CDR3 protein: CASSFFPTGGGSPLHF
D gene: TRBD2; CDR3 length: 15; V gene: TRBV27; J gene: TRBJ2-1; clone size: NA; CDR3 DNA: TGTGCCAGCAGTCTGGGGACTAGCGCTTACAATGAGCAGTTCTTC; CDR3 protein: CASSLGTSAYNEQFF
D gene: NA; CDR3 length: 10; V gene: TRBV20-1; J gene: TRBJ2-1; clone size: NA; CDR3 DNA: TGCAGTGCTAAGGGGAGGAGTACTCTCTTC; CDR3 protein: CSAKGRSTLF
D gene: TRBD2; CDR3 length: 16; V gene: TRBV30; J gene: TRBJ2-3; clone size: NA; CDR3 DNA: TGTGCCTGGAGTGTTAATAGCGGGGGAATCACAGATACGCAGTATTTT; CDR3 protein: CAWSVNSGGITDTQYF
D gene: NA; CDR3 length: 14; V gene: TRBV10-3; J gene: TRBJ1-4; clone size: NA; CDR3 DNA: TGTGCCATCAGCGGGGGGGAGATCAATGAAAAACTGTTTTTT; CDR3 protein: CAISGGEINEKLFF